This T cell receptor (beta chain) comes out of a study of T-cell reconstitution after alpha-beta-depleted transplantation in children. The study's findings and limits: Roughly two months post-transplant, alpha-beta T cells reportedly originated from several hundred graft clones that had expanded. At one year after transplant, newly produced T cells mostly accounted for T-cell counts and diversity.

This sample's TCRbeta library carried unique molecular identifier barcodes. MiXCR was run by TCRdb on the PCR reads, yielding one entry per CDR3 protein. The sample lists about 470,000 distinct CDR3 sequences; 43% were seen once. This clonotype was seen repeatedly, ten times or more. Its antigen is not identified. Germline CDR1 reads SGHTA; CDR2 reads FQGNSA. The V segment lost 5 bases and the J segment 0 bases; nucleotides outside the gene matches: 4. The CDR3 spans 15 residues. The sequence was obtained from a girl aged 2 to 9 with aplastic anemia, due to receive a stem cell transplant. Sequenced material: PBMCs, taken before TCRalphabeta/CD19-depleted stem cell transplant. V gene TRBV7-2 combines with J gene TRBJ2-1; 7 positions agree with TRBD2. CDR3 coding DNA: TGTGCCAGCAGCCAACTAGCGAGCTCCTACAATGAGCAGTTCTTC. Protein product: CASSQLASSYNEQFF. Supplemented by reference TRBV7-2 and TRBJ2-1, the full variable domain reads GAGVSQSPSNKVTEKGKDVELRCDPISGHTALYWYRQSLGQGLEFLIYFQGNSAPDKSGLPSDRFSAERTGGSVSTLTIQRTQQEDSAVYLCASSQLASSYNEQFFGPGTRLTVL.